This T cell receptor beta chain was sequenced during a study of spatial heterogeneity in lung cancer (dated by TCRdb to about 2019). General notes on the study: More beta-chain than alpha-chain transcripts were consistently detected, likely reflecting higher beta-chain transcript abundance. TCR alpha and beta repertoires were quantitatively compared across multiple tumor regions, matched nontumor lung and blood in non-small cell lung cancer. Nonsynonymous mutation counts, determined by whole-exome sequencing of tumor tissue, were related to TCR repertoire features. In tumor regions, TCR transcript counts showed a strong correlation with a T cell transcriptional module score from matched bulk RNA-seq. In the raw uncorrected reads, each unique combination of TCR and UMI appeared on average more than ten times. At surgery, both alpha and beta chains were TCR-sequenced in around 240 tumor regions, approximately 64 matched nontumor lung samples and a few dozen PBMC samples. Broad study findings and their caveats: Confirming at a functional level the hypothesis that regional TCRs recognize regional mutations was considered to require additional single-cell paired TCR alpha and beta sequencing. Estimated TCR-seq coverage of tumor T cells was only around 7% for alpha chains and approximately 12% for beta chains. The count of ubiquitous expanded TCRs correlated with the count of ubiquitous nonsynonymous mutations, and the count of regional expanded TCRs correlated with the count of regional nonsynonymous mutations. A correlation was observed between the number of expanded intratumoral alpha and beta TCRs and the tumor nonsynonymous mutation count.

This clonotype was recorded at least ten times. Its antigen remains unidentified. The record has no base qualities; no much larger clone is one base away. For a library built for alpha chains, this beta chain is a stray read; little rests on its size. The sample's time point label, in plain terms: sample taken at primary tumor resection. The donors were 72 patients from the lung TRACERx cohort who had early-stage, untreated non-small cell lung cancer. Without any cell sorting, TCR sequencing was performed on whole RNA extracted either from tumor and nontumor lung tissue or from cryopreserved PBMC samples. A patient was chosen for TCR sequencing only when enough RNA was available from at least two tumor regions. Before selection, tumor and adjacent nontumor lung specimens were reviewed by a lung pathologist. The CDR3 contains 15 residues, cysteine and phenylalanine counted. Only the CDR3 DNA stays, 45 bases, in frame from base 1. V and J are trimmed by 3 bases and 6 bases, and the gene matches miss 11 bases of the junction. As encoded in the germline V gene, CDR1 is SGHRS while CDR2 is YFSETQ.

The library was built by means of 5' RACE. This sample was sequenced with a NextSeq 500. The TCR library protocol attached a unique molecular identifier to each TCR cDNA molecule to allow correction of PCR and sequencing errors. The study's own analysis went as follows. Decombinator tools were used for TCR identification, UMI-based error correction and CDR3 extraction. Expanded TCRs were defined as those above a frequency of 2 per 1,000, corresponding to the top 1% of the tumor frequency distribution. Expanded tumor TCRs statistically deemed absent (corrected P<0.05) from at least one tumor region were classed as regional, and all other expanded tumor TCRs were classed as ubiquitous. Renyi diversity was computed with the R vegan package after each repertoire had been subsampled 100 times to 5,000 TCRs. To build CDR3 similarity networks, amino acid triplet string-kernel similarity was used, and CDR3s were connected when their pairwise similarity was above 0.82. TCRdb took the public reads, trimmed them with fastp at Q25, ran MiXCR for clone calling and kept in-frame beta chains. Rows are unified per CDR3 protein, each entry keeping the most common DNA and genes. The V and J calls follow TCRdb's processing rather than the paper's. The sample contains a few thousand distinct CDR3 sequences, 4.8% of them found a single time. The ten top clones hold approximately 20% of the sample.

The sequence was obtained from a male donor with early-stage non-small cell lung cancer. This chain joins TRBV5-1 to TRBJ1-2; the junction holds 7 bases that match TRBD1. The sequencing used lung tumor tissue, collected at surgery. The nucleotide sequence is given as TGCGCCAGCAGCTCCCGGGACAGCCGGCGGGATGGCTACACCTTC. It translates as CASSSRDSRRDGYTF. Reference TRBV5-1 and TRBJ1-2 proteins supply the regions before and after the CDR3; the full variable domain is: KAGVTQTPRYLIKTRGQQVTLSCSPISGHRSVSWYQQTPGQGLQFLFEYFSETQRNKGNFPGRFSGRQFSNSRSEMNVSTLELGDSALYLCASSSRDSRRDGYTFGSGTRLTVV.